The 18 T cell receptor beta chains presented below share a single source sample, sequenced in a study of response to subunit inactivated influenza vaccine. In TCRdb, the RT-PCR reads were re-called with MiXCR into one record per CDR3 protein. The sample gives about 190,000 distinct CDR3 sequences, approximately 15% of which show up once; about a quarter is in the top ten. Sequenced material: CD8+ T cells sorted from PBMCs, taken 5 days after vaccination. The receptors were sampled from a man aged 50 or older who received an inactivated influenza vaccine.

The V call is TRBV29-1, the J call TRBJ1-2; D remains unclear. Germline V CDR1 and CDR2: SQVTM, ANQGSEA. Trimming took 6 bases from V and 4 from J, leaving 12 bases between them. The CDR3 has 12 amino acids. The CDR3 spells CSVLERVYGYTF. The CDR3 region has the DNA TGCAGCGTCCTCGAGCGGGTCTATGGCTACACCTTC.

This clonotype was observed a few times. This chain uses TRBV29-1 with TRBJ2-1; 8 bases are a match to TRBD2. Per the germline V gene, CDR1 is SQVTM and CDR2 is ANQGSEA. Germline trimming cut 1 base from V and 3 bases from J; bases unmatched to any gene: 14. The CDR3 loop spans 18 amino acids. The CDR3 protein is CSVEGHNGGLGNYNEQFF. As DNA, the CDR3 is TGCAGCGTTGAAGGCCATAATGGGGGACTAGGGAACTACAATGAGCAGTTCTTC.

This chain connects TRBV20-1 to TRBJ2-2, with 9 bases aligning to TRBD1. This CDR3 is 17 amino acids long. Germline V gives CDR1 DFQATT, CDR2 SNEGSKA (reference sequence). Germline trimming cut 0 bases from V and 5 bases from J; bases unmatched to any gene: 10. CDR3 amino acids: CSARDFLRDRATGELFF. As DNA, the CDR3 is TGCAGTGCTAGAGATTTTCTTCGGGACAGGGCAACCGGGGAGCTGTTTTTT.

This clonotype appeared many times. The chain recombines TRBV29-1 with TRBJ1-1; D is unclear. The CDR3 contains 11 residues. Trimming shortened V by 7 bases and J by 2 bases, and 8 bases separated the two germline ends. From germline, CDR1 is SQVTM and CDR2 ANQGSEA. The CDR3 DNA sequence: TGCAGCGGTACAGCCAACACTGAAGCTTTCTTT. Translation: CSGTANTEAFF.

This chain connects TRBV10-1 to TRBJ2-1, with a tentative D call TRBD2 (6 bases). This CDR3 has 13 residues. Germline loops: CDR1 WNHNN, CDR2 SYGVQD (reference sequence). Trimming cost V 10 bases and J 1 base, with 11 bases left between them. The CDR3 DNA sequence: TGCGCCAAATCTGGGGGGTCCTACAATGAGCAGTTCTTC. Its translation is CAKSGGSYNEQFF.

The chain employs TRBV12-3 or TRBV12-4 and TRBJ1-3; no reliable D call. Trimming removed 8 bases at V and 0 bases at J, with 14 bases between. CDR3 length: 15 residues. CDR3 DNA: TGTGCCAGCTGGGGTGTAAAGAGCTCTGGAAACACCATATATTTT. Translating gives CASWGVKSSGNTIYF.

CDR3 loop: CASSNRGGQEQYF. The CDR3 DNA follows: TGTGCCAGCAGTAACCGGGGGGGGCAAGAGCAGTACTTC. The rearrangement links TRBV28 to TRBJ2-7; the match to TRBD2 covers 8 bases. Germline trimming cut 5 bases from V and 7 bases from J; bases unmatched to any gene: 7. Germline assignment: CDR1 MDHEN and CDR2 SYDVKM. This CDR3 has 13 residues.

This clonotype was counted a single time. The chain is built from TRBV30 and TRBJ2-7, with D perhaps assigned TRBD1 or TRBD2 (5 bases each). The germline CDR1 and CDR2 sequences are GTSNPN and SVGIG (reference sequence). The CDR3 contains 13 residues. Deletions cut 2 bases from V and 2 bases from J, with 10 bases between. The DNA for the CDR3 is TGTGCCTGGAGTCTGGGGGAAACCTACGAGCAGTACTTC. Translated: CAWSLGETYEQYF.

This clonotype was observed a few times. This chain uses TRBV18 with TRBJ2-4; D possibly matches TRBD1 or TRBD2 (5 bases each). Germline CDR1 KGHSH, CDR2 LQKENI. This CDR3 has 16 residues. With 6 bases removed from V and 3 bases from J, the gap between germline ends came to 18 bases. The CDR3 reads CASSPTPGTDKNIQYF. CDR3 sequence (DNA): TGTGCCAGCTCCCCAACTCCCGGGACGGACAAAAACATTCAGTACTTC.

This chain links TRBV28 with TRBJ2-3, with 9 bases that match TRBD1. CDR3 length: 16 residues. The V gene's germline CDR1 is MDHEN and CDR2 SYDVKM. Trimming cost V 8 bases and J 1 base; bases outside gene matches: 10. The CDR3 here is CASQTGTGRRTDTQYF. In DNA form, the CDR3 reads TGTGCCAGCCAAACCGGGACAGGGAGACGCACAGATACGCAGTATTTT.

This clonotype has more than one count but fewer than ten. This chain connects TRBV6-1 to TRBJ2-7; D could derive from TRBD1 or TRBD2 (5 bases each). Trimming cost V 7 bases and J 3 bases, with 19 bases left between them. Per the germline V gene, CDR1 is MNHNS and CDR2 is SASEGT. This CDR3 has 15 residues. CDR3 residues: CASTEPGPLNYEQYF. The CDR3 DNA reads TGTGCCAGCACCGAACCGGGACCCCTTAACTACGAGCAGTACTTC.

The chain has TRBV15 and TRBJ1-1; 11 bases are a match to TRBD1. Germline values: CDR1 LNHNV, CDR2 YYDKDF (reference sequence). CDR3 length: 15 amino acids. The ends lost 1 base at V and 4 bases at J; junction bases unmatched: 2. The CDR3 reads CATSRVGTGGTEAFF. The CDR3 bases are TGTGCCACCAGCAGAGTGGGGACAGGGGGCACTGAAGCTTTCTTT. Based on the CDR3 plus reference TRBV15 and TRBJ1-1, the full variable domain is DAMVIQNPRYQVTQFGKPVTLSCSQTLNHNVMYWYQQKSSQAPKLLFHYYDKDFNNEADTPDNFQSRRPNTSFCFLDIRSPGLGDTAMYLCATSRVGTGGTEAFFGQGTRLTVV.

The gene calls are TRBV7-6 and TRBJ2-7; 9 positions agree with TRBD1. Germline V gives CDR1 SGHVS, CDR2 FNYEAQ. CDR3 length: 15 amino acids. Losses at the gene ends were 5 bases for V and 4 bases for J; bases not matched to a gene: 9. The CDR3 here is CASSPSTGQGYEQYF. The CDR3, as DNA: TGTGCCAGCAGCCCATCTACGGGACAGGGTTACGAGCAGTACTTC.

V gene TRBV15 combines with J gene TRBJ2-2; D might be TRBD2 (6 bases). V lost 4 bases and J 4 bases, leaving 13 bases between the germline ends. CDR3 length: 15 amino acids. Germline V gene sequence: CDR1 LNHNV, CDR2 YYDKDF (reference sequence). CDR3 sequence: CATSIYGGATGELFF. CDR3 bases: TGTGCCACCAGCATCTACGGGGGTGCCACCGGGGAGCTGTTTTTT.

This clonotype was found a few times. The chain couples TRBV12-3 or TRBV12-4 to TRBJ2-5, with 7 bases matching TRBD1. The CDR3 has 14 amino acids. The V gene end was trimmed by 5 bases and the J gene end by 4 bases; junction bases not matched to a gene: 7. The chain's CDR3 is CASSTSTGLETQYF. CDR3 coding DNA: TGTGCCAGCAGTACCTCGACAGGGTTAGAGACCCAGTACTTC.

This clonotype was found a few times. The chain has TRBV29-1 and TRBJ2-7, with TRBD1 identical over 10 bases. The CDR3 is 14 residues long. V gave up 0 bases and J gave up 4 bases; unmatched junction bases: 3. Germline values: CDR1 SQVTM, CDR2 ANQGSEA. The CDR3 DNA follows: TGCAGCGTTGAAGATGACAGGGGGCTGTACGAGCAGTACTTC. Translating gives CSVEDDRGLYEQYF.

V and J are TRBV7-8 and TRBJ2-3; unclear D gene. The CDR3 length is 12 residues. Per germline, CDR1 SGHVS and CDR2 FQNEAQ. The V end lost 9 bases, the J end lost 4 bases, and 11 bases lay between the germline ends. The CDR3 DNA reads as TGTGCCAGTCTCGATACAGCAGATACGCAGTATTTT. It is translated as CASLDTADTQYF.

This clonotype has a handful of counts. The CDR3 here is CSAVNTEAFF. The CDR3 bases are TGCAGCGCCGTTAACACTGAAGCTTTCTTT. The rearrangement uses TRBV29-1 and TRBJ1-1; D gene unclear. CDR1 is SQVTM, CDR2 ANQGSEA, per germline. The CDR3 is made up of 10 amino acids. The V gene lost 7 bases and the J gene lost 2 bases, with 5 bases spanning the gap.